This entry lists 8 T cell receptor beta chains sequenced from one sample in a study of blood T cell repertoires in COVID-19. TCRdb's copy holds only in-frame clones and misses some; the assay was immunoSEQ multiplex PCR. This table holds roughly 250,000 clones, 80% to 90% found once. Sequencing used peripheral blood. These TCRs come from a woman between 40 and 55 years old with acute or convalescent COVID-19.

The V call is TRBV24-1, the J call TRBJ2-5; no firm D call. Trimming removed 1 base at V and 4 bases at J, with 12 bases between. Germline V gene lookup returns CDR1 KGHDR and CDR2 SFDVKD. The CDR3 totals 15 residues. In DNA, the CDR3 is TGTGCCACCAGTGATTTCAAGATGGGCAGAGAGACCCAGTACTTC. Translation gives CATSDFKMGRETQYF.

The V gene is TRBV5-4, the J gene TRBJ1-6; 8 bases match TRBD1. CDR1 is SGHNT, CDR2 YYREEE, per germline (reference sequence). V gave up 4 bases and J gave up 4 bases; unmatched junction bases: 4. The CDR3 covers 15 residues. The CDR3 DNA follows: TGTGCCAGCAGCCCCGGACAGGGATATAATTCACCCCTCCACTTT. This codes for CASSPGQGYNSPLHF.

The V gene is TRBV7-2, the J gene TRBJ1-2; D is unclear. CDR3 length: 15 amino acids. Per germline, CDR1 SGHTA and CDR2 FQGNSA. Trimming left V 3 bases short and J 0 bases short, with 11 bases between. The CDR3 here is CASSLVTLANYGYTF. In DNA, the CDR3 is TGTGCCAGCAGCTTGGTGACGCTAGCTAACTATGGCTACACCTTC.

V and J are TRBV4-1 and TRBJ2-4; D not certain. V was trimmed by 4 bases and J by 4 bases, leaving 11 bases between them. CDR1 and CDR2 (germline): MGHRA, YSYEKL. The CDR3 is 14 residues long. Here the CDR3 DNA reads TGCGCCAGCAGCCTCGCAGGTGGAAAAAACATTCAGTACTTC. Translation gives CASSLAGGKNIQYF.

Here the CDR3 reads CASSSLTWGDTEAFF. CDR3 DNA: TGTGCCAGCAGCTCACTAACTTGGGGGGACACTGAAGCTTTCTTT. V and J are TRBV21-1 and TRBJ1-1. TRBV21-1 is assigned pseudogene status. The CDR3 spans 15 residues.

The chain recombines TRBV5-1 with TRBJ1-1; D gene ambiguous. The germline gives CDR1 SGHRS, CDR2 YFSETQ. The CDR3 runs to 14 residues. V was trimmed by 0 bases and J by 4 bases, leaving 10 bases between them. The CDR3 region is CASSLGIEGTEAFF. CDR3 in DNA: TGCGCCAGCAGCTTGGGGATAGAGGGCACTGAAGCTTTCTTT.

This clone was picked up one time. CDR3: CASSPRSVYGEASLAKNIQYF. CDR3 in DNA: TGTGCCAGCTCACCCCGATCCGTTTACGGGGAGGCATCTTTAGCCAAAAACATTCAGTACTTC. This chain links TRBV18 with TRBJ2-4; tentative D call: TRBD2 (6 bases). V was pared by 3 bases and J by 0 bases, with 27 bases between. The CDR3 runs 21 residues. Germline V gene lookup returns CDR1 KGHSH and CDR2 LQKENI. Using reference TRBV18 and TRBJ2-4 for the parts outside the CDR3, the full variable domain is NAGVMQNPRHLVRRRGQEARLRCSPMKGHSHVYWYRQLPEEGLKFMVYLQKENIIDESGMPKERFSAEFPKEGPSILRIQQVVRGDSAAYFCASSPRSVYGEASLAKNIQYFGAGTRLSVL.

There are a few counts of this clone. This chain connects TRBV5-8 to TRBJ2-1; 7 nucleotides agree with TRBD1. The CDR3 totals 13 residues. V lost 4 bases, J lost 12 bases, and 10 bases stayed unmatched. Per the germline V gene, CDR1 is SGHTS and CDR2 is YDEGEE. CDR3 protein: CASSPTGQMLQFF. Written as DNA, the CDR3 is TGTGCCAGCAGCCCCACGGGACAGATGTTGCAGTTCTTC.